Listed below are T cell receptor beta chains from one sample, sequenced in a study of cytomegalovirus exposure and HLA in healthy donors. Libraries were prepared by immunoSEQ multiplex PCR; TCRdb keeps only in-frame clonotypes and omits some of them. Of roughly 190,000 clones listed, about 79% were seen once; the top ten hold around 2.3%. The sample consisted of PBMCs. The source is a woman in her fifties or sixties in good health and CMV-seronegative. The CDR3 runs from the conserved cysteine through the conserved F or W. The D gene is left open where the match is weak. Clone size is not always given. Where it is, it says once, few, many or a class for expanded clones.

>TRBD1|14|few|TRBV9|TRBJ1-2
CASSRPGQGVGYTF
TGTGCCAGCAGCCGACCGGGACAGGGAGTTGGCTACACCTTC
>TRBD2|16|.|TRBV7-2|TRBJ2-1
CASSGQLAGGDNEQFF
TGTGCCAGCAGCGGCCAACTAGCGGGGGGGGACAATGAGCAGTTCTTC
>TRBD1|15|.|TRBV7-8|TRBJ2-1
CASSLTGGPWNEQFF
TGTGCCAGCAGCTTAACAGGGGGCCCTTGGAATGAGCAGTTCTTC
>TRBD2|15|.|TRBV5-8|TRBJ2-1
CASSVGTSGRVEQFF
TGTGCCAGCAGCGTGGGCACTAGCGGGAGGGTTGAGCAGTTCTTC
>.|14|once|TRBV6-5|TRBJ2-7
CASRPGGGRYEQYF
TGTGCCAGCAGACCGGGGGGCGGGAGATACGAGCAGTACTTC
>.|14|.|TRBV18|TRBJ2-2
CASSLGLNTGELFF
TGTGCCAGCTCACTGGGACTGAACACCGGGGAGCTGTTTTTT
>.|18|.|TRBV14|TRBJ2-1
CASSKIPPGVRRYNEQFF
TGTGCCAGCAGCAAAATTCCCCCGGGGGTACGAAGGTACAATGAGCAGTTCTTC
>.|13|.|TRBV5-4|TRBJ1-1
CFLGQGTNTEAFF
TGTTTCCTGGGGCAGGGGACGAACACTGAAGCTTTCTTT
>.|15|.|TRBV7-9|TRBJ1-5
CSSSSVGQSNQPQHF
TGTTCCAGCAGCTCCGTCGGACAGAGCAATCAGCCCCAGCATTTT
>.|14|.|TRBV27|TRBJ2-1
CASRASASYNEQFF
TGTGCCAGCAGGGCTAGCGCATCCTACAATGAGCAGTTCTTC
>.|14|.|TRBV28|TRBJ1-3
CASSLTFSGNTIYF
TGTGCCAGCAGCTTGACATTCTCTGGAAACACCATATATTTT
>.|15|few|TRBV7-6|TRBJ1-1
CASSHNRQAFTEAFF
TGTGCCAGCAGCCATAACAGACAGGCCTTCACTGAAGCTTTCTTT
>.|12|.|TRBV7-2|TRBJ1-6
CASSLGRGPLHF
TGTGCCAGCAGCTTAGGACGAGGACCCCTCCACTTT
>.|14|few|TRBV4-3|TRBJ1-2
CASSQSRGNYGYTF
TGCGCCAGCAGCCAATCCCGCGGGAACTATGGCTACACCTTC
>TRBD1|18|few|TRBV4-1|TRBJ1-4
CASSQSGTGDLFNEKLFF
TGCGCCAGCAGCCAATCCGGGACAGGGGATCTGTTTAATGAAAAACTGTTTTTT
>.|15|.|TRBV2|TRBJ2-2
CASSEGGAGTGELFF
TGTGCCAGCAGTGAGGGGGGGGCCGGCACCGGGGAGCTGTTTTTT
>.|18|.|TRBV7-8|TRBJ1-3
CASSSQPTGGRSGNTIYF
TGTGCCAGCAGCTCGCAACCTACCGGGGGTCGCTCTGGAAACACCATATATTTT